The 24 T cell receptor beta chains below were found in one sample sequenced in a study of blood T cell repertoires in COVID-19. Here immunoSEQ multiplex PCR was the method, and the copy in TCRdb shows in-frame clones only, minus some. The sample has about 42,000 clones, around 90% seen once. Material for sequencing was peripheral blood. The receptors come from a human donor in a cohort sampled during active COVID-19.

V usage is TRBV11-2 and J usage is TRBJ1-4; weak D call: TRBD1 (5 bases). Germline V lookup: CDR1 SGHAT, CDR2 FQNNGV. V lost 4 bases, J lost 0 bases, and 21 bases lay in between. CDR3 length equals 19 residues. This CDR3 reads CASSSLRRGGIATNEKLFF. CDR3 nucleotide sequence: TGTGCCAGCAGCTCCCTACGCCGGGGGGGGATTGCAACTAATGAAAAACTGTTTTTT.

V gene TRBV18 combines with J gene TRBJ1-1; weak D call: TRBD1 (6 bases). The CDR3 is 14 residues long. Trimming took 4 bases from V and 0 from J, leaving 9 bases between them. The germline V gene encodes CDR1 KGHSH and CDR2 LQKENI. DNA of the CDR3: TGTGCCAGCTCACAGGACAGCATGAACACTGAAGCTTTCTTT. Its translation is CASSQDSMNTEAFF.

The rearrangement links TRBV4-2 to TRBJ1-5, with TRBD1 matching 9 bases. V shed 0 bases, J shed 5 bases, and the junction held 2 bases outside the gene matches. Germline V gene sequence: CDR1 LGHNA, CDR2 YNFKEQ. The CDR3 consists of 15 residues. CDR3 sequence reads: CASSQEDRGYQPQHF. The CDR3 DNA sequence: TGTGCCAGCAGCCAAGAGGACAGGGGCTATCAGCCCCAGCATTTT.

This chain links TRBV29-1 with TRBJ2-7; 10 bases are shared with TRBD1. V shed 4 bases, J shed 2 bases, and the junction held 5 bases outside the gene matches. The V gene's germline CDR1 is SQVTM and CDR2 ANQGSEA. The CDR3 loop spans 14 amino acids. The CDR3 here is CSVAAGQGTYEQYF. The CDR3 bases are TGCAGCGTTGCAGCGGGACAGGGGACCTACGAGCAGTACTTC.

The chain employs TRBV5-4 and TRBJ1-2; TRBD1 might be the D (5 bases). This CDR3 region has 13 residues. Per the germline V gene, CDR1 is SGHNT and CDR2 is YYREEE (reference sequence). The germline V and J ends were trimmed by 5 bases and 6 bases, with 14 bases remaining between them. The CDR3 spells CASSLDKNNGYTF. The CDR3 DNA reads TGTGCCAGCAGTCTGGACAAGAACAATGGCTACACCTTC.

The chain has TRBV9 and TRBJ1-4; TRBD1 agrees at 8 bases. Germline CDR1 reads SGDLS; CDR2 reads YYNGEE. Trimming removed 0 bases from V and 6 bases from J; junction bases left unmatched: 22. The CDR3 runs 21 residues. The CDR3 DNA is TGTGCCAGCAGCGTAGTAGTTACACGGACAGGGCGTGTAGGGAGAGATGAAAAACTGTTTTTT. Translating gives CASSVVVTRTGRVGRDEKLFF.

This clone came up once. The chain is built from TRBV11-3 and TRBJ1-5; unclear D gene. Germline V CDR1 and CDR2: SGHNT, YENEEA. Trimming pared 0 bases from V and 0 bases from J, leaving 21 bases between. The CDR3 sequence is 20 residues long. The CDR3 here is CASSLDLMQILVTSNQPQHF. CDR3 coding DNA: TGTGCCAGCAGCTTAGATTTGATGCAGATTCTAGTAACTAGCAATCAGCCCCAGCATTTT.

In DNA, the CDR3 is TGCAGCGCCCTAGGGGGGGTGAACACTGAAGCTTTCTTT. Its translation: CSALGGVNTEAFF. The V and J genes are TRBV29-1 and TRBJ1-1; D is possibly TRBD1 (6 bases). V was trimmed by 7 bases and J by 0 bases, leaving 12 bases between them. From germline, CDR1 is SQVTM and CDR2 ANQGSEA. The CDR3 runs 13 residues.

This clone was seen a handful of times. The rearrangement links TRBV9 to TRBJ2-7; no reliable D call. CDR1 and CDR2 from the germline V gene are SGDLS and YYNGEE. Deletions cut 4 bases from V and 1 base from J, with 12 bases between. The CDR3 runs to 14 residues. CDR3 sequence reads: CASSPRPSSYEQYF. DNA of the CDR3: TGTGCCAGCAGCCCGCGTCCATCGTCCTACGAGCAGTACTTC.

The V call is TRBV19, the J call TRBJ2-1, with D possibly matching TRBD2 (6 bases). V was pared by 5 bases and J by 0 bases, with 17 bases between. Looked up from germline, CDR1 is LNHDA and CDR2 is SQIVND (reference sequence). The CDR3 runs 17 residues. The CDR3 DNA is TGTGCCAGTAGTTTAGGCTCCGGGACTCGCTCCTACAATGAGCAGTTCTTC. Translating it yields CASSLGSGTRSYNEQFF. Together with reference TRBV19 and TRBJ2-1, the CDR3 gives the full variable domain: DGGITQSPKYLFRKEGQNVTLSCEQNLNHDAMYWYRQDPGQGLRLIYYSQIVNDFQKGDIAEGYSVSREKKESFPLTVTSAQKNPTAFYLCASSLGSGTRSYNEQFFGPGTRLTVL.

This clone was detected once. This chain connects TRBV7-9 to TRBJ2-7; D remains ambiguous. Deletions cut 5 bases from V and 7 bases from J, with 15 bases between. The CDR3 spans 13 residues. Germline V lookup: CDR1 SEHNR, CDR2 FQNEAQ (reference sequence). The CDR3 bases are TGTGCCAGCAGCGCAAGAGAGGTTGGGGAGCAGTACTTC. It translates to CASSAREVGEQYF.

The chain couples TRBV5-4 to TRBJ1-1; 9 nucleotides match TRBD1. V was clipped by 3 bases and J by 4 bases; unmatched bases: 4. CDR1 and CDR2 (germline): SGHNT, YYREEE (reference sequence). CDR3 size: 14 residues. The CDR3, as DNA: TGTGCCAGCAGCTCGACAGGGGGGAGCACTGAAGCTTTCTTT. Its protein product is CASSSTGGSTEAFF.

The rearrangement links TRBV27 to TRBJ1-1; the D gene is possibly TRBD1 (6 bases). The CDR3 is 13 residues long. V was cut by 5 bases and J by 7 bases, with 14 bases left in between. Germline V gene lookup returns CDR1 MNHEY and CDR2 SMNVEV (reference sequence). The chain's CDR3 is CASSLQGRGEAFF. CDR3 sequence (DNA): TGTGCCAGCAGTCTACAGGGCCGAGGTGAAGCTTTCTTT.

This clone was observed once. The gene calls are TRBV5-1 and TRBJ1-1; 10 positions match TRBD1. CDR3 length: 16 amino acids. The junction had 8 bases not matched to a gene; V was cut back by 2 bases and J by 4 bases. Germline V gene lookup returns CDR1 SGHRS and CDR2 YFSETQ. The CDR3 loop reads CASSFYGTGASTEAFF. The CDR3 nucleotides read TGCGCCAGCAGCTTCTACGGGACAGGGGCCAGCACTGAAGCTTTCTTT.

This clone has only one observation. The rearrangement joins TRBV6-2 or TRBV6-3 to TRBJ1-1; 7 nucleotides agree with TRBD1. Germline lookup yields CDR1 MNHEY and CDR2 SVGEGT. Trimming took 3 bases from V and 1 from J; bases not matched to a gene: 8. The length of the CDR3 is 16 residues. The chain's CDR3 is CASSYRRGRTNTEAFF. The CDR3 DNA sequence: TGTGCCAGCAGTTATAGGAGGGGGCGGACGAACACTGAAGCTTTCTTT.

This chain links TRBV19 with TRBJ1-2; D perhaps matches TRBD1 (6 bases). Looked up from germline, CDR1 is LNHDA and CDR2 is SQIVND (reference sequence). V dropped 1 base and J dropped 4 bases, with 10 bases sitting between them. This CDR3 spans 14 amino acids. Here the CDR3 DNA reads TGTGCCAGTAGTATAGCGGGGGGCGCCTATGGCTACACCTTC. This codes for CASSIAGGAYGYTF.

This CDR3 reads CASSLDLYGTGNYEQYF. The CDR3 DNA is TGTGCCAGCAGCTTAGATCTATACGGGACAGGGAACTACGAGCAGTACTTC. This chain joins TRBV11-2 and TRBJ2-7; the match to TRBD1 covers 9 bases. Germline V lookup: CDR1 SGHAT, CDR2 FQNNGV. The trim removed 0 bases at V and 3 bases at J, leaving 9 bases unmatched. The CDR3 runs 17 residues.

V usage is TRBV5-5 and J usage is TRBJ1-2, with 9 bases identical to TRBD1. This CDR3 region has 14 residues. Per germline, CDR1 SGHKS and CDR2 YYEKEE (reference sequence). J gave up 8 bases and V 5 bases, and 10 bases lay outside the gene matches. The CDR3 bases are TGTGCCAGCAGGCAACCCGGGACAGGGCCCGGCTACACCTTC. It encodes CASRQPGTGPGYTF.

The chain has TRBV27 and TRBJ2-7, with 8 bases aligning to TRBD1. Germline values: CDR1 MNHEY, CDR2 SMNVEV (reference sequence). The CDR3 totals 13 residues. J gave up 3 bases and V 2 bases, and 0 bases lay outside the gene matches. The CDR3 here is CASSLGTGYEQYF. CDR3 DNA: TGTGCCAGCAGTTTAGGGACAGGCTACGAGCAGTACTTC.

The chain recombines TRBV12-3 or TRBV12-4 with TRBJ1-1; D is ambiguous. The CDR3 consists of 13 residues. The V gene lost 5 bases and the J gene lost 0 bases, with 7 bases spanning the gap. In DNA form, the CDR3 reads TGTGCCAGCAGTACATACCTGAACACTGAAGCTTTCTTT. Residues: CASSTYLNTEAFF.

This clone showed up just a few times. J is TRBJ2-7 and V is TRBV5-4, with 10 nucleotides matching TRBD1. J gave up 0 bases and V 1 base, and 1 base lay outside the gene matches. CDR3 size: 15 residues. Germline values: CDR1 SGHNT, CDR2 YYREEE (reference sequence). CDR3 sequence: CASSLWDRGSYEQYF. The CDR3 region has the DNA TGTGCCAGCAGCTTGTGGGACAGGGGCTCCTACGAGCAGTACTTC.

The chain has TRBV21-1 and TRBJ1-1; TRBD1 is the table's D call, not checked against the DNA. TRBV21-1 is a listed pseudogene. The CDR3 spans 15 residues. The CDR3 loop reads CASSKWGNSGTEAFF. CDR3 DNA: TGTGCCAGCAGCAAATGGGGCAACTCGGGCACTGAAGCTTTCTTT.

This chain connects TRBV5-1 to TRBJ2-1, with TRBD2 matching over 9 bases. CDR1 and CDR2 from the germline V gene are SGHRS and YFSETQ. Trimming at V came to 0 bases and at J to 8 bases, leaving 9 bases not matched to a gene. The CDR3 sequence is 16 residues long. DNA of the CDR3: TGCGCCAGCAGCTTGGGGAGTAGCGGGGGCCCACATGAGCAGTTCTTC. This encodes CASSLGSSGGPHEQFF.

This clone was detected once. The chain has TRBV15 and TRBJ1-5; 9 bases agree with TRBD1. The V and J ends lost 6 bases and 7 bases, in that order; junction bases with no gene match: 10. This CDR3 has 15 residues. From germline, CDR1 is LNHNV and CDR2 YYDKDF (reference sequence). CDR3 in DNA: TGTGCCACCAGGCTCCCGGGACAGGGCGGGCAGCCCCAGCATTTT. Its protein product is CATRLPGQGGQPQHF.